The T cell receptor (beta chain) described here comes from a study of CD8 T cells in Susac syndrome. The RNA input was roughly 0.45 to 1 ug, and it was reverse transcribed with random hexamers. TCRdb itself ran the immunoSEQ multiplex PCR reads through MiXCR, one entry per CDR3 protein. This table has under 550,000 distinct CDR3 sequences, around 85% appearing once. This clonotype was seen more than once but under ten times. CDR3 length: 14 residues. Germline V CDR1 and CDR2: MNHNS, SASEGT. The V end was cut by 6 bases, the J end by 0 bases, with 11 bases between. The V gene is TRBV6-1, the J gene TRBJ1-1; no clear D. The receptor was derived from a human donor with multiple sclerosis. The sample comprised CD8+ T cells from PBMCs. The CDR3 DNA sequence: TGTGCCAGCAGCCCGGCCCTCATGAACACTGAAGCTTTCTTT. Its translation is CASSPALMNTEAFF.